The next 13 T cell receptor beta chains were all read from a single sample in a study of shared clonotypes between healthy human individuals. Clones were sequenced by immunoSEQ multiplex PCR, and TCRdb holds only the in-frame ones, with some missing. Of a few million clones listed, around nine tenths are singletons. The sample was naive CD4+ T cells sorted from blood. Subset described: CD45RA+ positively selected. These receptor sequences come from a man aged 18-30 years in good health.

The CDR3 region has the DNA TGTGCCAGCAGTATCCGGGCCGACTATGGCTACACCTTC. Protein product: CASSIRADYGYTF. This rearrangement joins TRBV6-1 to TRBJ1-2, with no clear D. Trimming removed 5 bases from V and 3 bases from J, with 10 bases in between. The CDR3 is made up of 13 amino acids. Germline values: CDR1 MNHNS, CDR2 SASEGT.

This sequence joins TRBV5-4 and TRBJ1-2, with a possible D match to TRBD1 (5 bases). This CDR3 contains 13 residues. V was cut by 4 bases and J by 6 bases, with 13 bases left in between. Germline values: CDR1 SGHNT, CDR2 YYREEE (reference sequence). In nucleotides, the CDR3 is TGTGCCAGCAGCCCTTCCCGGGACGATGGCTACACCTTC. Its translation: CASSPSRDDGYTF.

The chain is built from TRBV7-2 and TRBJ2-1, with TRBD1 matching 7 bases. CDR3 length: 15 amino acids. Per the germline V gene, CDR1 is SGHTA and CDR2 is FQGNSA. V lost 4 bases and J lost 2; bases outside the gene matches: 5. In DNA form, the CDR3 reads TGTGCCAGCAGCTACAGGGGCCCTACCTACAATGAGCAGTTCTTC. Its translation is CASSYRGPTYNEQFF.

This chain connects TRBV6-6 to TRBJ1-5, with 7 positions matching TRBD1. The CDR3 runs 15 residues. CDR1 is MNHNY, CDR2 SVGAGI, per germline (reference sequence). After removal of 6 bases from V and 4 bases from J, the junction contained 9 bases not matched to a gene. CDR3 DNA: TGTGCCAGCAGCTCGACAGGGCGGGAAAATCAGCCCCAGCATTTT. Its translation is CASSSTGRENQPQHF.

The rearrangement links TRBV4-1 to TRBJ2-2; 8 nucleotides line up with TRBD1. This CDR3 spans 17 amino acids. J was trimmed by 2 bases and V by 4 bases; bases with no gene match: 9. Per the germline V gene, CDR1 is MGHRA and CDR2 is YSYEKL. The CDR3 bases are TGCGCCAGCAGCCCTCGGCAGGCAGGGGGCAACACCGGGGAGCTGTTTTTT. Its protein is CASSPRQAGGNTGELFF.

Of note for this clone: The sample has other DNA sequences that encode this CDR3 too. This chain joins TRBV9 and TRBJ1-3, with 7 positions matching TRBD1. J lost 4 bases, V lost 4 bases, and 5 bases had no gene match. This CDR3 is 14 amino acids long. Germline values: CDR1 SGDLS, CDR2 YYNGEE. CDR3 amino acids: CASSPEGAGNTIYF. Written as DNA, the CDR3 is TGTGCCAGCAGCCCCGAGGGGGCGGGAAACACCATATATTTT.

Remarks on this clone: This same CDR3 is encoded by further DNA sequences in the sample. The gene calls are TRBV6-4 and TRBJ1-2; D possibly corresponds to TRBD1 (6 bases). The germline CDR1 and CDR2 sequences are MRHNA and SNTAGT. The CDR3 has 14 amino acids. Trimming shortened V by 0 bases and J by 4 bases, and 9 bases separated the two germline ends. CDR3 coding DNA: TGTGCCAGCAGTGACTCTACAGGGAGCTATGGCTACACCTTC. It is translated as CASSDSTGSYGYTF.

The CDR3 region has the DNA TGCAGCGTTGAAGGGGGGATCCAAGAGACCCAGTACTTC. Translating it yields CSVEGGIQETQYF. V and J are TRBV29-1 and TRBJ2-5; TRBD1 or TRBD2 may be the D gene (5 bases each). The V end lost 1 base, the J end lost 1 base, and 7 bases lay between the germline ends. Germline CDR1 reads SQVTM; CDR2 reads ANQGSEA. The CDR3 length is 13 residues.

This clone was seen a handful of times. In DNA form, the CDR3 reads TGTGCCAGCAGGGACAGGGGCCACGAGCAGTACTTC. Protein product: CASRDRGHEQYF. The chain couples TRBV2 to TRBJ2-7; 9 nucleotides agree with TRBD1. The length of the CDR3 is 12 residues. V trimming: 6 bases; J trimming: 5 bases; junction bases outside the gene matches: 2. Germline CDR1 SNHLY, CDR2 FYNNEI.

The chain employs TRBV10-3 and TRBJ1-6; unclear D gene. V was trimmed by 7 bases and J by 9 bases, leaving 16 bases between them. Germline V lookup: CDR1 ENHRY, CDR2 SYGVKD. CDR3 length: 14 residues. The chain's CDR3 is CAIKQALVGSPLHF. The CDR3 DNA is TGTGCCATCAAGCAGGCCCTCGTTGGTTCACCCCTCCACTTT.

The chain carries TRBV6-1 and TRBJ2-5; D gene ambiguous. Germline-derived CDR1 and CDR2 are MNHNS and SASEGT. There are 14 residues in the CDR3. V dropped 6 bases and J dropped 5 bases, with 16 bases sitting between them. The CDR3 region is CASRAFQTRETQYF. The CDR3 DNA reads TGTGCCAGCAGAGCGTTTCAAACGAGGGAGACCCAGTACTTC.

The chain uses TRBV6-5 and TRBJ2-7; D not resolved. Germline V lookup: CDR1 MNHEY, CDR2 SVGAGI. Trimming pared 0 bases from V and 11 bases from J, leaving 8 bases between. The CDR3 has 11 residues. The chain's CDR3 is CASSYSSQEYF. The CDR3, as DNA: TGTGCCAGCAGTTACTCGTCCCAGGAGTACTTC.

The chain has TRBV10-3 and TRBJ2-2; 9 bases fit TRBD2. From germline, CDR1 is ENHRY and CDR2 SYGVKD. V lost 6 bases to trimming and J lost 8 bases; unmatched junction nucleotides: 10. The CDR3 runs to 15 residues. This CDR3 reads CAIRTGREGPGELFF. The DNA of the CDR3 is TGTGCCATCAGGACGGGGCGGGAGGGCCCTGGGGAGCTGTTTTTT.